This T cell receptor beta chain was observed in a study of blood T cell repertoires in COVID-19 (dated by TCRdb to 2019 to 2021). In the study overall: Samples from collaborators originated in the United States, Italy and Spain and spanned both the acute and convalescent phases of COVID-19. The prospective study material was composed of cDNA or gDNA derived from T cells, B-cell-depleted T cells, or PBMCs. Deeply sampled blood TCRbeta repertoires from subjects exposed to, actively infected with, or recovered from COVID-19 were included in the dataset. The repertoires were made available in a free public database intended to serve as a resource for research on the immune response to SARS-CoV-2. Samples came from the ongoing ImmuneRACE study (first 160 participants) plus 1,254 subjects from 6 global collaborators. The sample metadata nearly always contained a de-identified subject ID, COVID-19 status, age in years and sex. HLA class I and class II types, where available, came from metadata supplied by the sample provider rather than from assay-based typing.

Details on this clone: Its recognized antigen is unknown. Base qualities are not provided; no much larger clone lies one nucleotide away.

Points the paper makes about the study in general: The quantity of clinical and demographic metadata differed by source and by participant and was supplied without curation.

The germline V gene yields MRHNA for CDR1 and SNTAGT for CDR2. V and J are trimmed by 3 bases and 6 bases, and the gene matches miss 8 bases of the junction. From the cysteine through the phenylalanine, the CDR3 covers 16 amino acids. Of the read, only the CDR3 DNA is kept; its 48 bases are in frame from base 1. At one collaborating source in Seattle, patients were enrolled during active infection and were followed longitudinally through the course of disease. Whole blood was collected in K2EDTA tubes by collaborating institutions according to the institutions' own protocols. For TCRbeta analysis, collaborator samples were shipped as frozen whole blood, as isolated PBMCs, or as DNA extracted from either sample type. TCRbeta CDR3 regions were amplified from genomic DNA by means of the immunoSEQ Assay, a bias-controlled multiplex PCR. Turning to the authors' computational methods: Nucleated cell counts per sample were estimated from amplification of reference gene primers within the assay. Sequence reads were collapsed and filtered to measure the absolute abundance of every unique TCRbeta CDR3 rearrangement. For each sample, productive Simpson clonality was calculated by taking the square root of Simpson's diversity index across productive rearrangements. TCRdb obtained this table from immuneACCESS and retained in-frame rearrangements with V and J assigned. These tables miss some clones; where compared with another copy, unresolved V genes account for less than half of the shortfall, and the remainder is unexplained. D and trimming come from the DNA, and the V and J calls and clone size come from that table. This sample holds about 170,000 clones; about 90% were observed only once. The top ten hold around 4.6% of the sample.

Material: peripheral blood. The clonotype comes from a man aged 25 to 40 with COVID-19, enrolled during active disease. In this chain, TRBV6-4 is recombined with TRBJ1-1, with 12 junctional bases fitting TRBD1. The CDR3 region: CASSDSPRDRGPEAFF. The DNA is as follows: TGTGCCAGCAGTGATTCACCCCGGGACAGGGGGCCTGAAGCTTTCTTT.